A single sample is the source of the 25 T cell receptor beta chains below, sequenced in a study of untreated major depressive disorder. Only in-frame clones appear in the TCRdb table, and some are missing; sequencing was by immunoSEQ multiplex PCR. In the table there are just under 20,000 clones, over 75% of which are singletons. Sequencing was performed on CD4+ T cells from PBMCs. These receptor sequences come from a woman aged 30 to 39 in good health.

The rearrangement links TRBV7-2 to TRBJ2-3; 11 bases match TRBD2. Trimming took 5 bases from V and 3 from J; bases not matched to a gene: 4. The CDR3 is 15 amino acids. Germline V gives CDR1 SGHTA, CDR2 FQGNSA. The CDR3 nucleotides read TGTGCCAGCAGCGGCGCTAGCGGGAGGACAGATACGCAGTATTTT. This encodes CASSGASGRTDTQYF.

The chain links TRBV18 to TRBJ1-5, with unresolved D. There are 13 residues in the CDR3. Germline loops: CDR1 KGHSH, CDR2 LQKENI. Deletions cut 3 bases from V and 6 bases from J, with 9 bases between. CDR3 DNA: TGTGCCAGCTCACCCCAGGACGGTCAGCCCCAGCATTTT. Encoded protein: CASSPQDGQPQHF. The variable domain in full, completed from reference TRBV18 and TRBJ1-5, reads NAGVMQNPRHLVRRRGQEARLRCSPMKGHSHVYWYRQLPEEGLKFMVYLQKENIIDESGMPKERFSAEFPKEGPSILRIQQVVRGDSAAYFCASSPQDGQPQHFGDGTRLSIL.

DNA of the CDR3: TGTGCCAGCAGGACGGGGGGGGCGGGGGCCAACGTCCTGACTTTC. Amino acid sequence: CASRTGGAGANVLTF. This chain links TRBV27 with TRBJ2-6, with TRBD2 matching 8 bases. V lost 6 bases to trimming and J lost 4 bases; unmatched junction nucleotides: 5. Per the germline V gene, CDR1 is MNHEY and CDR2 is SMNVEV (reference sequence). The CDR3 consists of 15 residues.

This chain connects TRBV19 to TRBJ2-1; 7 bases align to TRBD1. This CDR3 has 17 amino acids. Germline V CDR1 and CDR2: LNHDA, SQIVND (reference sequence). The V segment lost 7 bases and the J segment 4 bases; nucleotides outside the gene matches: 16. The CDR3 loop is CASTASHGTVIYNEQFF. The CDR3, as DNA: TGTGCCAGTACCGCCTCGCATGGGACAGTGATATACAATGAGCAGTTCTTC.

The rearrangement links TRBV30 to TRBJ2-3, with D tentatively TRBD1 (6 bases). The length of the CDR3 is 13 residues. V gave up 8 bases and J gave up 0 bases, with 12 bases separating them. The germline CDR1 and CDR2 sequences are GTSNPN and SVGIG (reference sequence). The CDR3 DNA sequence: TGTGCCCGAGAGGGGGTCAGCACAGATACGCAGTATTTT. It codes for CAREGVSTDTQYF.

This clone has more than one count but fewer than ten. The chain joins TRBV5-4 to TRBJ1-2; possibly TRBD1 for D (6 bases). Germline V gene lookup returns CDR1 SGHNT and CDR2 YYREEE (reference sequence). This CDR3 has 15 residues. The germline V and J ends were trimmed by 5 bases and 4 bases, with 18 bases remaining between them. The CDR3 sequence: CASRPPQGNSYGYTF. The CDR3 coding sequence is TGTGCCAGCAGACCTCCGCAGGGGAACTCCTATGGCTACACCTTC.

In its sample, this clone was seen once. This chain connects TRBV9 to TRBJ2-1; unclear D gene. The CDR3 is made up of 11 amino acids. Germline loops: CDR1 SGDLS, CDR2 YYNGEE. Trimming stripped 0 bases from V and 8 bases from J, with 3 bases between. This chain's CDR3 is CASSVADEQFF. The CDR3 DNA reads TGTGCCAGCAGCGTAGCGGATGAGCAGTTCTTC.

The rearrangement uses TRBV7-2 and TRBJ2-5; 13 bases agree with TRBD2. The V segment lost 0 bases and the J segment 7 bases; nucleotides outside the gene matches: 2. The germline CDR1 and CDR2 sequences are SGHTA and FQGNSA. The CDR3 is 15 amino acids. CDR3 coding DNA: TGTGCCAGCAGCTTAGCAACTAGCGGGAGGGGGACCCAGTACTTC. It translates to CASSLATSGRGTQYF.

V is TRBV5-1 and J is TRBJ2-2; D gene uncertain. Trimming removed 0 bases from V and 6 bases from J, with 9 bases in between. The CDR3 spans 14 residues. CDR1 and CDR2 (germline): SGHRS, YFSETQ. The CDR3 nucleotides are TGCGCCAGCAGCTTGGATCCGGGTGCCGGGGAGCTGTTTTTT. Amino acids: CASSLDPGAGELFF. Full variable domain (outside the CDR3, taken from reference TRBV5-1 and TRBJ2-2): KAGVTQTPRYLIKTRGQQVTLSCSPISGHRSVSWYQQTPGQGLQFLFEYFSETQRNKGNFPGRFSGRQFSNSRSEMNVSTLELGDSALYLCASSLDPGAGELFFGEGSRLTVL.

The chain uses TRBV7-3 and TRBJ2-1; TRBD1 aligns across 10 bases. The V gene's germline CDR1 is SGHTA and CDR2 FQGTGA. The V gene end was trimmed by 4 bases and the J gene end by 9 bases; junction bases not matched to a gene: 6. The length of the CDR3 is 14 residues. CDR3 sequence reads: CASSSGQGLGEQFF. For the CDR3, the DNA is TGTGCCAGCAGCTCGGGACAGGGGTTAGGTGAGCAGTTCTTC.

This rearrangement joins TRBV28 to TRBJ1-6; 10 bases agree with TRBD1. Germline-derived CDR1 and CDR2 are MDHEN and SYDVKM. The J segment lost 6 bases and the V segment lost 4 bases, leaving 3 bases of the junction unmatched. CDR3 length: 15 amino acids. CDR3 bases: TGTGCCAGCAGTTCCGGGACAGGGGCTAATTCACCCCTCCACTTT. Translation gives CASSSGTGANSPLHF.

The chain recombines TRBV5-6 with TRBJ2-3; tentatively, D is TRBD1 (6 bases). V lost 0 bases to trimming and J lost 1 base, with 6 bases between them. CDR3 size: 14 residues. The germline gives CDR1 SGHDT, CDR2 YYEEEE. The CDR3 nucleotides read TGTGCCAGCAGCTTGGACAGGGGCACAGATACGCAGTATTTT. It encodes CASSLDRGTDTQYF.

The rearrangement links TRBV7-9 to TRBJ2-7, with D perhaps TRBD2 (6 bases). V was clipped by 5 bases and J by 12 bases, with 17 bases between them. The CDR3 covers 12 residues. Germline CDR1 SEHNR, CDR2 FQNEAQ (reference sequence). This chain's CDR3 is CASSNRDSSVYF. The CDR3 region has the DNA TGTGCCAGCAGCAACCGGGACTCTTCGGTGTACTTC.

The chain employs TRBV19 and TRBJ2-1; maybe TRBD2 (6 bases). Germline V gene sequence: CDR1 LNHDA, CDR2 SQIVND (reference sequence). V was pared by 8 bases and J by 10 bases, with 15 bases between. The CDR3 sequence is 12 residues long. Written as DNA, the CDR3 is TGTGCCAGTCGCCCCTTTGCGGGAGAGCAGTTCTTC. Amino acid sequence: CASRPFAGEQFF.

The V call is TRBV9, the J call TRBJ2-1; 10 positions match TRBD2. Germline values: CDR1 SGDLS, CDR2 YYNGEE. CDR3 size: 16 residues. Trimming removed 1 base from V and 4 bases from J; junction bases left unmatched: 5. The CDR3 loop is CASSVLGLALYNEQFF. DNA for the CDR3: TGTGCCAGCAGCGTACTGGGACTAGCGTTATACAATGAGCAGTTCTTC. The whole variable domain, filled in from reference TRBV9 and TRBJ2-1, reads DSGVTQTPKHLITATGQRVTLRCSPRSGDLSVYWYQQSLDQGLQFLIQYYNGEERAKGNILERFSAQQFPDLHSELNLSSLELGDSALYFCASSVLGLALYNEQFFGPGTRLTVL.

The chain employs TRBV19 and TRBJ2-3, with 8 bases that match TRBD2. J lost 6 bases, V lost 5 bases, and 13 bases had no gene match. CDR3 length equals 16 residues. The V gene's germline CDR1 is LNHDA and CDR2 SQIVND (reference sequence). The CDR3 region is CASSFGRASRYDTQYF. In nucleotides, the CDR3 is TGTGCCAGTAGTTTCGGGAGGGCCAGTAGATATGATACGCAGTATTTT.

J is TRBJ2-1 and V is TRBV5-1, with D uncertain. CDR3 length: 13 residues. V was clipped by 1 base and J by 2 bases, with 4 bases between them. Germline values: CDR1 SGHRS, CDR2 YFSETQ. The chain's CDR3 is CASSLSPYNEQFF. In DNA form, the CDR3 reads TGCGCCAGCAGCTTGTCTCCCTACAATGAGCAGTTCTTC.

This clone has only a few counts. The chain couples TRBV11-3 to TRBJ1-1; TRBD1 is a possible D gene (6 bases). Germline V gene data show CDR1 as SGHNT and CDR2 as YENEEA. V lost 3 bases and J lost 1, with 9 bases in between. The CDR3 runs to 14 residues. Here the CDR3 DNA reads TGTGCCAGCAGCTTCGGACAGAGGAACACTGAAGCTTTCTTT. Translating it yields CASSFGQRNTEAFF.

This clone was found once. This sequence joins TRBV7-2 and TRBJ2-7; 7 nucleotides align to TRBD2. The junction had 8 bases not matched to a gene; V was cut back by 1 base and J by 2 bases. The CDR3 has 16 amino acids. CDR1 is SGHTA and CDR2 is FQGNSA in the germline V gene. The CDR3 nucleotides read TGTGCCAGCAGCTTAGGAGGCGGGAGCTTAACCTACGAGCAGTACTTC. This sequence encodes CASSLGGGSLTYEQYF. The whole variable domain, remainder taken from reference TRBV7-2 and TRBJ2-7, is GAGVSQSPSNKVTEKGKDVELRCDPISGHTALYWYRQSLGQGLEFLIYFQGNSAPDKSGLPSDRFSAERTGGSVSTLTIQRTQQEDSAVYLCASSLGGGSLTYEQYFGPGTRLTVT.

This chain joins TRBV6-6 and TRBJ1-2, with a tentative D call TRBD1 (5 bases). CDR1 and CDR2 from the germline V gene are MNHNY and SVGAGI (reference sequence). This CDR3 is 14 amino acids long. V gave up 8 bases and J gave up 5 bases, with 18 bases separating them. In nucleotides, the CDR3 is TGTGCCAGCTCCCCCGGGGCAGAAGGGTATGGCTACACCTTC. It is translated as CASSPGAEGYGYTF.

The J gene is TRBJ2-7, the V gene TRBV2; 10 bases align to TRBD1. CDR3 size: 15 residues. The trim removed 5 bases at V and 3 bases at J, leaving 7 bases unmatched. Germline lookup yields CDR1 SNHLY and CDR2 FYNNEI. CDR3 sequence: CASSRDRGPHYEQYF. The CDR3 nucleotides are TGTGCCAGCAGTAGGGACAGGGGCCCACACTACGAGCAGTACTTC.

This clone was observed once. The rearrangement links TRBV21-1 to TRBJ2-1; the table's D call of TRBD2 was not tested on the DNA. TRBV21-1 is a listed pseudogene. CDR3 size: 16 residues. The CDR3 bases are TGTGCCAGCAGCATAAGGACTAGCGGGAGGGACAATGAGCAGTTCTTC. Translating it yields CASSIRTSGRDNEQFF.

DNA of the CDR3: TGTGCCAGCAGTTCCCACAGGGGGCGCTCAGATACGCAGTATTTT. Amino acids: CASSSHRGRSDTQYF. The chain is built from TRBV28 and TRBJ2-3; 9 positions agree with TRBD1. The CDR3 runs 15 residues. After removal of 4 bases from V and 4 bases from J, the junction contained 6 bases not matched to a gene. CDR1 and CDR2 from the germline V gene are MDHEN and SYDVKM.

J is TRBJ2-7 and V is TRBV2; tentative D call: TRBD1 (5 bases). V dropped 6 bases and J dropped 6 bases, with 18 bases sitting between them. This CDR3 has 14 residues. CDR1 is SNHLY, CDR2 FYNNEI, per germline. The chain's CDR3 is CASSLGAGRTEQYF. CDR3 DNA sequence: TGTGCCAGCAGCCTTGGGGCAGGGCGGACCGAGCAGTACTTC.

The chain joins TRBV27 to TRBJ1-4; TRBD1 might be the D (6 bases). The V gene's germline CDR1 is MNHEY and CDR2 SMNVEV (reference sequence). The germline V and J ends were trimmed by 5 bases and 8 bases, with 24 bases remaining between them. The CDR3 spans 17 residues. CDR3 residues: CASSPPLRGASGEKLFF. CDR3 bases: TGTGCCAGCAGTCCACCCCTGCGGGGGGCGTCAGGCGAAAAACTGTTTTTT. The full variable domain, rest sourced from reference TRBV27 and TRBJ1-4, is EAQVTQNPRYLITVTGKKLTVTCSQNMNHEYMSWYRQDPGLGLRQIYYSMNVEVTDKGDVPEGYKVSRKEKRNFPLILESPSPNQTSLYFCASSPPLRGASGEKLFFGSGTQLSVL.